These T cell receptor beta chains were read from a single sample in a study of lymphopenia after photon versus proton radiotherapy. Data came from immunoSEQ multiplex PCR; TCRdb stores just in-frame clones and leaves some out. The profile shows some 38,000 clones, about 94% of them singletons. Specimen: peripheral blood, collected from a patient treated with photon-based radiotherapy. The receptors were gathered from a man aged 55 to 70 with cholangiocarcinoma. CDR3s include the opening cysteine and the closing phenylalanine or tryptophan. The order of the fields is V gene, D gene, J gene, clone size, CDR3 DNA, CDR3 protein. The D gene is left open where the match is weak. Only some rows state a clone size, as once, few, many or a class for expanded clones.

TRBV2,NA,TRBJ2-7,NA,TGTGCCAGCAGTGGGACGGTAGAGCAGTACTTC,CASSGTVEQYF
TRBV7-3,NA,TRBJ1-1,NA,TGTGCCAGCAGCTTCAGGTACTCGAACACTGAAGCTTTCTTT,CASSFRYSNTEAFF
TRBV2,NA,TRBJ2-1,NA,TGTGCCAGCAGTGCAGGGTGGGCTGAGCAGTTCTTC,CASSAGWAEQFF
TRBV9,TRBD1,TRBJ2-5,NA,TGTGCCAGCAGCGTTGGGACAGGCGTACAAGAGACCCAGTACTTC,CASSVGTGVQETQYF
TRBV2,NA,TRBJ2-7,NA,TGTGCCACTAATCCGGGACAAGGGACCGGCGAGCAGTACTTC,CATNPGQGTGEQYF
TRBV6-1,NA,TRBJ1-6,NA,TGTGCCAGCAGTACACAGATCCATAATTCACCCCTCCACTTT,CASSTQIHNSPLHF
TRBV6-1,TRBD2,TRBJ2-7,NA,TGTGCCAGCACAACTAGCGGGCTCTCCTACGAGCAGTACTTC,CASTTSGLSYEQYF
TRBV2,TRBD1,TRBJ2-3,NA,TGTGCCAGCACCTTTAACAGGGGAAACACAGATACGCAGTATTTT,CASTFNRGNTDTQYF
TRBV11-1,TRBD1,TRBJ1-4,NA,TGTGCCAGCAGCCGCGACAGGGGTAATGAAAAACTGTTTTTT,CASSRDRGNEKLFF
TRBV10-3,NA,TRBJ2-5,NA,TGTGCCATCAGTGATGGCCAAGAGACCCAGTACTTC,CAISDGQETQYF
TRBV20-1,NA,TRBJ2-7,NA,TGCAGTGCTAGGACTACCTACGAGCAGTACTTC,CSARTTYEQYF
TRBV27,NA,TRBJ2-7,few,TGTGCCAGCAGTGAGGGGTGGGGAACCGAGCAGTACTTC,CASSEGWGTEQYF
TRBV11-2,TRBD2,TRBJ2-1,NA,TGTGCCAGCAGCTTAACTTCGGGACTAGTGTACAATGAGCAGTTCTTC,CASSLTSGLVYNEQFF
TRBV25-1,NA,TRBJ2-1,NA,TGTGCCAGCAGTGACAGGGGGGATGAGCAGTTCTTC,CASSDRGDEQFF
TRBV5-6,NA,TRBJ1-1,NA,TGTGCCAGCAGCTCGGACACGAACACTGAAGCTTTCTTT,CASSSDTNTEAFF
TRBV19,NA,TRBJ1-2,NA,TGTGCCAGTAGTATCTTCTCAGGGGTGAGCTATGGCTACACCTTC,CASSIFSGVSYGYTF
TRBV4-3,NA,TRBJ1-2,NA,TGCGCCAGCAGCCAAGATTTGGAGGGTGGCTACACCTTC,CASSQDLEGGYTF
TRBV5-1,TRBD1,TRBJ2-5,once,TGCGCCAGCAGCTTGGCCGTGGGACAGGGGCAAGAGACCCAGTACTTC,CASSLAVGQGQETQYF
TRBV6-4,NA,TRBJ2-7,once,TGTGCCAGCAGTTACCTCCGGCAGGGGAACCACGAGCAGTACTTC,CASSYLRQGNHEQYF
TRBV27,NA,TRBJ1-6,NA,TGTGCCAGCAGTCCCAGGTTTGATTCACCCCTCCACTTT,CASSPRFDSPLHF
TRBV6-1,NA,TRBJ1-1,once,TGTGCCAGCAGTGATCCCCGGACGACGGGGAACACTGAAGCTTTCTTT,CASSDPRTTGNTEAFF
TRBV7-8,NA,TRBJ1-1,NA,TGTGCCAGCAGCCCAGGAGTCCGGGTAACTGAAGCTTTCTTT,CASSPGVRVTEAFF
TRBV15,NA,TRBJ1-4,NA,TGTGCCACCAGCAGAGCGGGGGAAACTAATGAAAAACTGTTTTTT,CATSRAGETNEKLFF
TRBV6-5,NA,TRBJ1-1,NA,TGTGCCAGCAGTTACTCCCGGGGATCAACTTTCTTT,CASSYSRGSTFF
TRBV19,TRBD2,TRBJ2-1,NA,TGTGCCAGTGAGCGGGAGAGAGAGCAGTTCTTC,CASEREREQFF
TRBV6-1,TRBD1,TRBJ2-5,NA,TGTGCCAGCACCGTTGACAGGGTAGAGACCCAGTACTTC,CASTVDRVETQYF
TRBV18,NA,TRBJ2-5,NA,TGTGCCAGCTCACGCCAGGGGGGAGAGACCCAGTACTTC,CASSRQGGETQYF
TRBV28,NA,TRBJ2-7,NA,TGTGCCAGCAGTTTGAACTACGGGCACGAGCAGTACTTC,CASSLNYGHEQYF
TRBV5-1,NA,TRBJ1-2,NA,TGCGCCAGCAGCTTGGATTCCATTGGCTACACCTTC,CASSLDSIGYTF
TRBV7-2,TRBD1,TRBJ1-5,NA,TGTGCCAGCAGCCCTCATGGACAGGGGTACGGTCAGCCCCAGCATTTT,CASSPHGQGYGQPQHF
TRBV7-2,NA,TRBJ2-7,NA,TGTGCCAGCAGCTTACTCACGACTGCGGGCGAGCAGTACTTC,CASSLLTTAGEQYF
TRBV27,NA,TRBJ1-5,NA,TGTGCCAGCAGTTTCGGGGGATACAATCAGCCCCAGCATTTT,CASSFGGYNQPQHF
TRBV19,NA,TRBJ2-6,once,TGTGCCAGTAGTGTCCGAGGGACGGCCTCTGGGGCCAACGTCCTGACTTTC,CASSVRGTASGANVLTF
TRBV9,NA,TRBJ2-5,NA,TGTGCCAGCAGCGTAGGTACACAAGAGACCCAGTACTTC,CASSVGTQETQYF
TRBV4-2,NA,TRBJ1-1,NA,TGTGCCAGCAGCCAAGTGCAGACTGAAGCTTTCTTT,CASSQVQTEAFF
TRBV6-5,NA,TRBJ1-3,NA,TGTGCCAGCAGCCTCCGACCGGACTCTGGAAACACCATATATTTT,CASSLRPDSGNTIYF
TRBV28,NA,TRBJ1-5,once,TGTGCCAGCAGTCTATGGGGGGGGGCAGATCAGCCCCAGCATTTT,CASSLWGGADQPQHF
TRBV6-1,NA,TRBJ2-5,NA,TGTGCCAGCAGTGGTCGACAGCAAGAGACCCAGTACTTC,CASSGRQQETQYF
TRBV7-2,TRBD2,TRBJ2-3,NA,TGTGCCAGCAGCCCTTTGGCGGGGGGCATCTACACAGATACGCAGTATTTT,CASSPLAGGIYTDTQYF
TRBV5-4,NA,TRBJ2-7,NA,TGTGCCAGCAGCTTGTCTGCCCCAATCAGGGGATCCTACGAGCAGTACTTC,CASSLSAPIRGSYEQYF
TRBV7-8,NA,TRBJ1-6,NA,TGTGCCAGCAGCCCGTATGGACAGACAGCGAATTCACCCCTCCACTTT,CASSPYGQTANSPLHF
TRBV6-5,NA,TRBJ1-2,NA,TGTGCCAGCAGTTATAAGGACACATATGGCTACACCTTC,CASSYKDTYGYTF
TRBV28,NA,TRBJ2-3,NA,TGTGCCAGCAGACCCGCGGGTCAGCCAGGCACAGATACGCAGTATTTT,CASRPAGQPGTDTQYF
TRBV19,NA,TRBJ1-1,once,TGTGCCAGTAGTATGCTCCTACCCACAGGGAACACTGAAGCTTTCTTT,CASSMLLPTGNTEAFF
TRBV11-3,NA,TRBJ1-5,few,TGTGCCAGCAGCTTAGAGGTCGGTCAGCCCCAGCATTTT,CASSLEVGQPQHF